The following is a T cell receptor (beta chain) sequence with its context. Antigen unknown. This CDR3 is 15 amino acids long. V lost 4 bases and J 2 bases, leaving 15 bases between the germline ends. CDR1 is SGHVS and CDR2 is FNYEAQ in the germline V gene. TCRdb itself ran the reads through MiXCR, one entry per CDR3 protein. Of 80,000 or so distinct CDR3 sequences listed, roughly 40% were seen once; the top ten hold roughly 93%. The data stem from a study of T cell repertoires in cytomegalovirus infection. Study-level background: Well-studied HLA-B-restricted epitopes and recently identified HLA-C-restricted epitopes of CMV were both used in the study.

Findings of the study overall: Clonotype analysis showed dominance of the ex vivo response by HLA-C-restricted CMV-specific TCR beta clonotypes.

The source was CD8+ T cells from cultured PBMCs, collected from culture after CMV antigen stimulation. This TCR came from a human donor in good health (CMV status not recorded). Some clones in this sample may be carry-over from other donors' samples. This rearrangement joins TRBV7-6 to TRBJ2-7; possibly TRBD1 for D (6 bases). The CDR3 is CASSSGDTFTYEQYF. The CDR3 DNA reads as TGTGCCAGCAGCTCTGGGGACACATTCACCTACGAGCAGTACTTC.